The rows below give T cell receptor beta chains drawn from one sample of a study of T-cell memory formation after mild COVID-19. In TCRdb, the 5' RACE reads were re-called with MiXCR into one record per CDR3 protein. The sample holds roughly 550,000 distinct CDR3 sequences, about a fifth seen once. The specimen sequenced was PBMCs or a T cell subset sorted from them (not recorded which). The receptor set was obtained from an adult woman who had mild COVID-19 (a few samples of this study predate the infection). Cell type and time point are not known. CDR3s leave out the opening cysteine and the closing phenylalanine or tryptophan.

v_gene	j_gene	CDR3aa
TRBV12-3/TRBV12-4	TRBJ2-1	ASSPRYEQF
TRBV4-1	TRBJ1-1	ASSQDGGREAF
TRBV5-1	TRBJ2-1	ASSSGTSGRNNEQF
TRBV9	TRBJ1-1	ASSVVGGWNTEAF
TRBV29-1	TRBJ2-6	SVVRQGASGANVLT
TRBV4-1	TRBJ2-3	ASSLTPGQRAGTQY
TRBV29-1	TRBJ2-7	SVGWDSYEQY
TRBV4-2	TRBJ2-3	ASSQEVFRSTDTQY
TRBV5-5	TRBJ2-3	ASSLWRGDTDTQY
TRBV20-1	TRBJ2-7	SARDRMSGNSYEQY
TRBV7-9	TRBJ2-3	ASSIRFGSRVDTQY
TRBV5-1	TRBJ1-2	ASSLPPS
TRBV29-1	TRBJ2-7	SVAGTTREQY
TRBV12-3/TRBV12-4	TRBJ2-2	ASELRGMAGELF
TRBV24-1	TRBJ2-3	ATSDFGPQGGSTDTQY